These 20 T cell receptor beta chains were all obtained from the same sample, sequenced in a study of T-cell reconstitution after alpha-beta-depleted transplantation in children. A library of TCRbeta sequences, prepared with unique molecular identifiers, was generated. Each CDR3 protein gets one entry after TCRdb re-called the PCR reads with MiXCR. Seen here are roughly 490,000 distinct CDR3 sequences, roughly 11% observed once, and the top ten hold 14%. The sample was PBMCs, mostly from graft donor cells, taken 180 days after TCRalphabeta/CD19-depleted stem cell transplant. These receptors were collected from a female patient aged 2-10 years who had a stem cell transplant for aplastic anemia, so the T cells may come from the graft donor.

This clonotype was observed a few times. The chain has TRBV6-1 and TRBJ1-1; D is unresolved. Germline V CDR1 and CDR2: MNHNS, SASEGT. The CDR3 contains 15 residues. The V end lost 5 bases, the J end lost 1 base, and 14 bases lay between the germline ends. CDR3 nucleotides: TGTGCCAGCAGTCATACCTCAGAGGGGAACACTGAAGCTTTCTTT. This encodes CASSHTSEGNTEAFF.

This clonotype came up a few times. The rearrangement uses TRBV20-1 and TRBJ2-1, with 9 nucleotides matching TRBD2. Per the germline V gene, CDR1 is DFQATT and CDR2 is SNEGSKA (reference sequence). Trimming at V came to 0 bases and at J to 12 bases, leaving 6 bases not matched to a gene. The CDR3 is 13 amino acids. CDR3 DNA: TGCAGTGCTAGAGATCGTCTAGCGGGGACGCAGTTCTTC. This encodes CSARDRLAGTQFF.

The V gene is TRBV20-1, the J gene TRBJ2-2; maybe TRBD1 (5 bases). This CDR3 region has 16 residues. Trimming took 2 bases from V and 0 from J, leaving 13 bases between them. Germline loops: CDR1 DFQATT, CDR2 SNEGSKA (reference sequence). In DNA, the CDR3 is TGCAGTGCTAGACCTCGACAGCTAGCGAACACCGGGGAGCTGTTTTTT. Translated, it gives CSARPRQLANTGELFF.

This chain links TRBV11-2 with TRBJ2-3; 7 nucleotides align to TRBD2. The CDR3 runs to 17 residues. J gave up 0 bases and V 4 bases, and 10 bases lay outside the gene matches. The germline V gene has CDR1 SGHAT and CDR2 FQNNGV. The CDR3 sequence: CASSSLRLAASTDTQYF. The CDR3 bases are TGTGCCAGCAGCTCCCTACGACTAGCAGCTAGCACAGATACGCAGTATTTT.

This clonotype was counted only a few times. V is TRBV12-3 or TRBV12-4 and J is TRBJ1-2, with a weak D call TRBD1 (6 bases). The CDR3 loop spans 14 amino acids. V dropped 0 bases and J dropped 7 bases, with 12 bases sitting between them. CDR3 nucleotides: TGTGCCAGCAGTTTAGCGAGGGGGGTTTCTGGCTACACCTTC. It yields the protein CASSLARGVSGYTF.

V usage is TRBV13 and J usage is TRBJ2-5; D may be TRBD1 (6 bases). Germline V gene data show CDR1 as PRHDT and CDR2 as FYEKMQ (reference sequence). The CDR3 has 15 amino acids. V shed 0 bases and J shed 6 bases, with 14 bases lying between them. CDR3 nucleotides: TGTGCCAGCAGCTTAGGCGGGGAAGGGGGAAAGACCCAGTACTTC. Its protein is CASSLGGEGGKTQYF.

The CDR3 loop is CASRSIGTPPGKAFF. The CDR3 DNA follows: TGTGCCAGCAGAAGTATAGGGACACCGCCGGGGAAAGCTTTCTTT. The genes are TRBV14 and TRBJ1-1, with D possibly being TRBD1 (6 bases). This CDR3 has 15 residues. The germline V gene encodes CDR1 SGHDN and CDR2 FVKESK. V lost 6 bases and J 9 bases, leaving 23 bases between the germline ends.

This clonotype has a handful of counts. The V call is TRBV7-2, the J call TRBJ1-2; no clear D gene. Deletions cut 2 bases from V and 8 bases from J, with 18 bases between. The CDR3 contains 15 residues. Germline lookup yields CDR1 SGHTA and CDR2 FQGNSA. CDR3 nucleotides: TGTGCCAGCAGCTTATTTCACTGGCTTCCCATCGGCTACACCTTC. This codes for CASSLFHWLPIGYTF.

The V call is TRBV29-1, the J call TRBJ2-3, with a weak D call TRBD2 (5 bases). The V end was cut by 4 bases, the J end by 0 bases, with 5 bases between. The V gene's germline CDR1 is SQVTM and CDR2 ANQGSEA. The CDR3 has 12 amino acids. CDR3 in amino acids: CSVGGSTDTQYF. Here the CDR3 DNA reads TGCAGCGTTGGAGGGAGCACAGATACGCAGTATTTT.

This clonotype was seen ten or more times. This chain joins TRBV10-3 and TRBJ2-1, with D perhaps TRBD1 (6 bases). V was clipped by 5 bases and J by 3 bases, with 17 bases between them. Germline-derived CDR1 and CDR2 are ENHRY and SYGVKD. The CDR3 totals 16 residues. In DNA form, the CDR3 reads TGTGCCATCAGTCCATTACAGGGTCGGAACTACAATGAGCAGTTCTTC. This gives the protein CAISPLQGRNYNEQFF.

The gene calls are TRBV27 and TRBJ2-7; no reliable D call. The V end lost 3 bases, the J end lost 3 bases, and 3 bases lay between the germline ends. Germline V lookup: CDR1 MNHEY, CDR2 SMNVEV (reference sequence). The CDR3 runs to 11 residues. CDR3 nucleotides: TGTGCCAGCAGTTTGCTCTACGAGCAGTACTTC. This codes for CASSLLYEQYF.

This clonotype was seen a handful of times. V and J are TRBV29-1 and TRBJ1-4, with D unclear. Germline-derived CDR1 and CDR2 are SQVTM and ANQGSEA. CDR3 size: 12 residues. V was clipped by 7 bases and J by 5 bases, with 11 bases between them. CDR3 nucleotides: TGCAGCGCCGGACGGTTGAATGAAAAACTGTTTTTT. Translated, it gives CSAGRLNEKLFF.

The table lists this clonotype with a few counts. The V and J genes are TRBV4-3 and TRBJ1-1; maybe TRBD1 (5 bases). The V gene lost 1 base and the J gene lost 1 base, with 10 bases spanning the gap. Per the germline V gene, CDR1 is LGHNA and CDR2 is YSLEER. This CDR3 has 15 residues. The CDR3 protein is CASSQGHRSNTEAFF. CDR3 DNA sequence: TGCGCCAGCAGCCAAGGCCACAGGTCGAACACTGAAGCTTTCTTT.

CDR3: CSARLWDRGSSYEQYF. CDR3 DNA: TGCAGTGCTAGACTCTGGGACAGGGGGTCCTCCTACGAGCAGTACTTC. J is TRBJ2-7 and V is TRBV20-1; the match to TRBD1 covers 11 bases. The germline CDR1 and CDR2 sequences are DFQATT and SNEGSKA (reference sequence). There are 16 residues in the CDR3. V lost 2 bases, J lost 0 bases, and 6 bases stayed unmatched.

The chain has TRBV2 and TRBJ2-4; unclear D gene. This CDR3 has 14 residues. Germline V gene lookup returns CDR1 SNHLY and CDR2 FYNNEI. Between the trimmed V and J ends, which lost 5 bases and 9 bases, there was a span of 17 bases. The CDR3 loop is CASSWVPTMGIQYF. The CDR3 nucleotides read TGTGCCAGCAGTTGGGTACCTACTATGGGCATTCAGTACTTC.

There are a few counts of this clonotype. For the CDR3, the DNA is TGCGCCAGCAGCTTGTCGTCCGGGTTAGGGCGGTACGAGCAGTACGTC. Translated, it gives CASSLSSGLGRYEQYV. This rearrangement joins TRBV5-1 to TRBJ2-7; D remains ambiguous. The V gene lost 1 base and the J gene lost 4 bases, with 18 bases spanning the gap. This CDR3 contains 16 residues. Germline V lookup: CDR1 SGHRS, CDR2 YFSETQ.

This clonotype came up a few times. The CDR3 DNA is TGTGCCAGCAGTTTACGCGGGTGGGACCCTAGCACAGATACGCAGTATTTT. Translating it yields CASSLRGWDPSTDTQYF. The chain couples TRBV28 to TRBJ2-3, with D possibly being TRBD1 or TRBD2 (5 bases each). The CDR3 totals 17 residues. Per the germline V gene, CDR1 is MDHEN and CDR2 is SYDVKM. V was cut by 2 bases and J by 0 bases, with 15 bases left in between. The full variable domain, in which reference TRBV28 and TRBJ2-3 provide the parts outside the CDR3, is DVKVTQSSRYLVKRTGEKVFLECVQDMDHENMFWYRQDPGLGLRLIYFSYDVKMKEKGDIPEGYSVSREKKERFSLILESASTNQTSMYLCASSLRGWDPSTDTQYFGPGTRLTVL.

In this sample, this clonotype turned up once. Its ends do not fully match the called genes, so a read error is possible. CDR3 in amino acids: CTSSLKGQGASVRRETQYF. The DNA of the CDR3 is TGTACCAGCAGTTTAAAGGGACAGGGGGCCTCCGTTCGCAGGGAGACCCAGTACTTC. The V and J genes are TRBV12-3 or TRBV12-4 and TRBJ2-5, with 12 bases fitting TRBD1. This CDR3 is 19 amino acids long.

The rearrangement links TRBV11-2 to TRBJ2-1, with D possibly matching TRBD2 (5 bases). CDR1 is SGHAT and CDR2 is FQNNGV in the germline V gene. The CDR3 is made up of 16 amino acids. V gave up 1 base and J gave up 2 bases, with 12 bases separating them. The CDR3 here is CASSLGRGLTYNEQFF. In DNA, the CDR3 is TGTGCCAGCAGCTTAGGACGGGGTCTGACCTACAATGAGCAGTTCTTC.

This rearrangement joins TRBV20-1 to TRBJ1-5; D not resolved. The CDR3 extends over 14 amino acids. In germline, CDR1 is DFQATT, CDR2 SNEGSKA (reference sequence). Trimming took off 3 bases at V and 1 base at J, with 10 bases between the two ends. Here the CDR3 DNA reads TGCAGTGCTAGCGTCCCGGTGAGCAATCAGCCCCAGCATTTT. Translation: CSASVPVSNQPQHF.